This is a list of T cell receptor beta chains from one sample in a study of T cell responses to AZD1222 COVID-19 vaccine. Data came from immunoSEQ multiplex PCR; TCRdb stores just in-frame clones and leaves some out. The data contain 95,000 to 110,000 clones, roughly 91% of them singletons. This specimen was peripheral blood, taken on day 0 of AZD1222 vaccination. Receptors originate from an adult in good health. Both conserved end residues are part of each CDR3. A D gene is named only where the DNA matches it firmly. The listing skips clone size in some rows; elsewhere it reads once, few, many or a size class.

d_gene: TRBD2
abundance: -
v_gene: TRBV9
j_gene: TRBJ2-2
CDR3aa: CASSVTSGYTGELFF
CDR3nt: TGTGCCAGCAGCGTGACTAGCGGATACACCGGGGAGCTGTTTTTT

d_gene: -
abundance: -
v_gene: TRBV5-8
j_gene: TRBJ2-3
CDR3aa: CASSFPGTGTDTQYF
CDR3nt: TGTGCCAGCAGCTTCCCGGGAACAGGCACAGATACGCAGTATTTT

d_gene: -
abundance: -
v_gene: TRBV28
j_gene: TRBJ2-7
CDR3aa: CASSSWDGEQYF
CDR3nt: TGTGCCAGCAGTTCCTGGGACGGCGAGCAGTACTTC

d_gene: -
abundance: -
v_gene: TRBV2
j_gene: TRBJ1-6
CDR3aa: CASTAQGNSPLHF
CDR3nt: TGTGCCAGTACAGCTCAGGGGAATTCACCCCTCCACTTT

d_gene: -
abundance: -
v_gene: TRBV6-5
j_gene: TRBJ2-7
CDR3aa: CASSSGSVHEQYF
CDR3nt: TGTGCCAGCAGTTCAGGGTCGGTCCACGAGCAGTACTTC

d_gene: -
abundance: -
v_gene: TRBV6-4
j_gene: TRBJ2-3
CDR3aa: CASSDRVTDTQYF
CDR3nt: TGTGCCAGCAGTGACCGGGTCACAGATACGCAGTATTTT

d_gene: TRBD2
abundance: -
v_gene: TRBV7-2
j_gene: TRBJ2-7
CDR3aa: CASSSEAGLSYEQYF
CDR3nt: TGTGCCAGCAGCTCAGAAGCGGGATTATCCTACGAGCAGTACTTC

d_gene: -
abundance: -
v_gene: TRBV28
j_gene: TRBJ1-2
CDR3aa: CASTSTENYGYTF
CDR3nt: TGTGCCAGCACCTCGACGGAAAACTATGGCTACACCTTC

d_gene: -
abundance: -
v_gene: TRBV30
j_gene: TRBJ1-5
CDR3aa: CAWRSGRNQPQHF
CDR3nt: TGTGCCTGGAGATCGGGGAGAAATCAGCCCCAGCATTTT

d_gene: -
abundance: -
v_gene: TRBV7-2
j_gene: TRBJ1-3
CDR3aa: CASSLRAGAGNTIYF
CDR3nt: TGTGCCAGCAGCCTACGCGCAGGGGCTGGAAACACCATATATTTT

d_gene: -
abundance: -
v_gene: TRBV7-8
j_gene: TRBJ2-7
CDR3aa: CASSLNPYEQYF
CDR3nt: TGTGCCAGCAGCCTTAACCCTTACGAGCAGTACTTC

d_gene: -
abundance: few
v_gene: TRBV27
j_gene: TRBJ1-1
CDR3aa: CASRYRSFPMNTEAFF
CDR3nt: TGTGCCAGCAGGTACAGGAGCTTCCCTATGAACACTGAAGCTTTCTTT

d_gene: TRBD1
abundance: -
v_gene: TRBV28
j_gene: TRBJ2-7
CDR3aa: CASSTGTGAYEQYF
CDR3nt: TGTGCCAGCAGCACCGGGACAGGGGCCTACGAGCAGTACTTC

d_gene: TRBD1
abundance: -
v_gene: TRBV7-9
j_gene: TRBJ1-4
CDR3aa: CASSSITGATNEKLFF
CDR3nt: TGTGCCAGCAGCTCAATAACAGGGGCGACTAATGAAAAACTGTTTTTT

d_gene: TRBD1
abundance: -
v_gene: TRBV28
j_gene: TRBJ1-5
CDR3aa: CASSRTGGDKNQPQHF
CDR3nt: TGTGCCAGCAGTCGAACAGGGGGCGATAAGAATCAGCCCCAGCATTTT

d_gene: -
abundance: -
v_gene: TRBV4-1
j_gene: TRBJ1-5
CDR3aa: CASSQDPLEGYTAGNQPQHF
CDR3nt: TGCGCCAGCAGCCAAGATCCCCTGGAGGGATACACGGCGGGCAATCAGCCCCAGCATTTT

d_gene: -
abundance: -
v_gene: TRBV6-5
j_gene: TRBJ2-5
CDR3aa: CASSYFGRSWETQYF
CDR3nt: TGTGCCAGCAGTTACTTTGGACGGTCTTGGGAGACCCAGTACTTC

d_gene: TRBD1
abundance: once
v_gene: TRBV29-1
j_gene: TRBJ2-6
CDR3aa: CSVVGQGARSGANVLTF
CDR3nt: TGCAGCGTTGTGGGACAGGGGGCGCGTTCCGGGGCCAACGTCCTGACTTTC

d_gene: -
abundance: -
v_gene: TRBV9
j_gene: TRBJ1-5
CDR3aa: CASSVDLDQPQHF
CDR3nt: TGTGCCAGCAGCGTAGATTTGGATCAGCCCCAGCATTTT

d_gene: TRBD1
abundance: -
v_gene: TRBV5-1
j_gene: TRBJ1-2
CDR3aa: CASSFDRVSGGYTF
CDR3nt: TGCGCCAGCAGCTTTGACAGGGTTTCGGGTGGCTACACCTTC

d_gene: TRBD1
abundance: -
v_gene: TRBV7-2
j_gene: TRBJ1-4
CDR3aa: CASSPTGTGGGKLFF
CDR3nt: TGTGCCAGCAGTCCGACCGGGACAGGAGGGGGAAAACTGTTTTTT

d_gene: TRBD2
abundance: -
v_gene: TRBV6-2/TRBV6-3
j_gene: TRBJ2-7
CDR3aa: CASSYGASGKDEQYF
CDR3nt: TGTGCCAGCAGTTACGGGGCTAGCGGGAAAGACGAGCAGTACTTC

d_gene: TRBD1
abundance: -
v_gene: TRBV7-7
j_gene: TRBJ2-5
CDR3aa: CASSAQGAAETQYF
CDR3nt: TGTGCCAGCAGCGCCCAGGGGGCGGCGGAGACCCAGTACTTC

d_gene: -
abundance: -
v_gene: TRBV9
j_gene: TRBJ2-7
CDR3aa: CASSSGDSGYEQYF
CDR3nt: TGTGCCAGCAGCAGTGGGGACAGCGGGTACGAGCAGTACTTC

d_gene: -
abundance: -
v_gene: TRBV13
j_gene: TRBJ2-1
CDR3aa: CASSLGHEQFF
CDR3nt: TGTGCCAGCAGCTTAGGCCATGAGCAGTTCTTC

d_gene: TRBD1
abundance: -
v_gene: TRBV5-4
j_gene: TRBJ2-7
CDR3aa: CASSGGQGDHEQYF
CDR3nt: TGTGCCAGCAGCGGAGGACAGGGTGACCACGAGCAGTACTTC

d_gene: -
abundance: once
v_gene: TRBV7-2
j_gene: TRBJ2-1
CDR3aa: CASSSLNEQFF
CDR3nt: TGTGCCAGCAGCTCTCTGAATGAGCAGTTCTTC

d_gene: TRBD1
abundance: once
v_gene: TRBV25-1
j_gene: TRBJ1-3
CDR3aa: CASSDSGTVSGNTIYF
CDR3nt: TGTGCCAGCAGTGATTCCGGGACAGTCTCTGGAAACACCATATATTTT

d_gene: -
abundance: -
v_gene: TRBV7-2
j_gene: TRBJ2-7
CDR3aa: CASSLALHEQYF
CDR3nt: TGTGCCAGCAGCTTGGCGTTACACGAGCAGTACTTC

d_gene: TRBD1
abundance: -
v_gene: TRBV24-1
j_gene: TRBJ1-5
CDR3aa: CATSDSGRGISNQPQHF
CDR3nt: TGTGCCACCAGTGATTCGGGCAGGGGGATTAGCAATCAGCCCCAGCATTTT

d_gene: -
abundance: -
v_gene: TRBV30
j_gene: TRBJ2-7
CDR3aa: CAWSFRGALYEQYF
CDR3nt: TGTGCCTGGAGTTTCCGGGGGGCCCTCTACGAGCAGTACTTC

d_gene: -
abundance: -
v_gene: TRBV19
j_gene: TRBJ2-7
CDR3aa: CASSSGLNYEQYF
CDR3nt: TGTGCCAGTAGTTCGGGACTCAATTACGAGCAGTACTTC

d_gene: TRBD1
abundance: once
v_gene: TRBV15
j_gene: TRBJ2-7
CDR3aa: CATSRQGQVAYEQYF
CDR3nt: TGTGCCACCAGCAGACAGGGACAGGTAGCCTACGAGCAGTACTTC

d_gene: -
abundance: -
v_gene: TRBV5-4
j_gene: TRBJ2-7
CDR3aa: CASSLVRGLNDEQYF
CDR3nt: TGTGCCAGCAGCTTGGTTCGGGGGTTAAACGACGAGCAGTACTTC

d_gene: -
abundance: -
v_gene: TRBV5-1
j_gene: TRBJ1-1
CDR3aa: CASSLYDSAEAFF
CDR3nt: TGCGCCAGCAGCTTATACGATTCCGCTGAAGCTTTCTTT

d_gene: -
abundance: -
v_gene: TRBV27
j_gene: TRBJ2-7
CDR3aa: CASSLGGSAYEQYF
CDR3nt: TGTGCCAGCAGTTTAGGAGGGTCTGCCTACGAGCAGTACTTC

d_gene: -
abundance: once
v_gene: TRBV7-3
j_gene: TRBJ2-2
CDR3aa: CASSPGRWGTGELFF
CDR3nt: TGTGCCAGCAGCCCGGGACGGTGGGGAACCGGGGAGCTGTTTTTT

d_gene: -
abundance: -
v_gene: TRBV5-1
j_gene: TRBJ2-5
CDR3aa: CASNSQGGKETQYF
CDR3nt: TGCGCCAGCAACTCCCAGGGGGGGAAAGAGACCCAGTACTTC

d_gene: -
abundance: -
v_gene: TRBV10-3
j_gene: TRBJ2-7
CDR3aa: CAISPGPPSIEQYF
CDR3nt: TGTGCCATCAGCCCGGGACCCCCGTCCATCGAGCAGTACTTC

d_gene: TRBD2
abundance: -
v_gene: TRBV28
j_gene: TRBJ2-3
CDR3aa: CASSLLAGGQDTQYF
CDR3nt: TGTGCCAGCAGTTTACTAGCGGGAGGGCAAGATACGCAGTATTTT

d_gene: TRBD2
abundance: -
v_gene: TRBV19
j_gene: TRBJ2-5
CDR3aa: CASSSSGGQETQYF
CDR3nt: TGTGCCAGTAGTAGTTCGGGGGGGCAAGAGACCCAGTACTTC

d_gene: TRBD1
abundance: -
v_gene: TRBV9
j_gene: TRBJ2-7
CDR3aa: CASSVVSWDSPHHVSYEQYF
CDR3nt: TGTGCCAGCAGCGTAGTGAGCTGGGACAGTCCCCACCACGTATCGTACGAGCAGTACTTC